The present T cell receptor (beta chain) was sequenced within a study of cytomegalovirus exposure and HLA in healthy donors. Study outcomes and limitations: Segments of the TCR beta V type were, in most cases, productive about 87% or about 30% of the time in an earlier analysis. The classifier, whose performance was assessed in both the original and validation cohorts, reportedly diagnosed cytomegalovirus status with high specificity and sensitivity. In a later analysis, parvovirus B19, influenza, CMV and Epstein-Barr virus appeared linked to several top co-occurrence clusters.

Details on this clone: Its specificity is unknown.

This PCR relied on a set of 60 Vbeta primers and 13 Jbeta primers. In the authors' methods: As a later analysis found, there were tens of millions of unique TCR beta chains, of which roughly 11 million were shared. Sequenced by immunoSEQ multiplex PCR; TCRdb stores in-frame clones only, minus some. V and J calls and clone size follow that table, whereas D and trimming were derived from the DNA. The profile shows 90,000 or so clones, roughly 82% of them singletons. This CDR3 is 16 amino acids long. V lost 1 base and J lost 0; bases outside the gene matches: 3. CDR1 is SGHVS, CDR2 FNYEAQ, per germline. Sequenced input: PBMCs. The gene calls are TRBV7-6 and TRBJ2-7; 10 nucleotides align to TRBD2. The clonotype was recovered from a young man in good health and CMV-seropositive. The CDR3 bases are TGTGCCAGCAGCTTAGGTAGCGGGAGGCTCTCCTACGAGCAGTACTTC. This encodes CASSLGSGRLSYEQYF.